This T cell receptor (beta chain) was retrieved from a study of T-cell memory formation after mild COVID-19 (dated by TCRdb to the early 2020s). Study-wide context: Most TCR sequence clusters were specific to one of the two donors. T-cell clones expanding and contracting after mild COVID-19 in a couple of donors were tracked by longitudinal TCRalpha and TCRbeta repertoire sequencing. Two young, previously healthy adult volunteers made up the cohort, one male and one female.

This clonotype occurred a few times. Its antigen is unknown. Base qualities are not recorded, but no much larger clone differs from it by a single base. The CDR3 sequence holds 11 residues, the cysteine and phenylalanine included. Only the CDR3 part of the read is kept: 33 bases, read in frame from the first base. The germline V gene gives CDR1 as KGHSH and CDR2 as LQKENI. V is reduced by 2 bases and J by 5 bases, leaving a spacing of 2 bases between them. The reads were generated on an Illumina NovaSeq 6000. cDNA libraries for TCRalpha and TCRbeta were prepared by 5'RACE using constant-segment primers, with sample barcodes and unique molecular identifiers added. RNA was extracted from every sample with Trizol reagent. Library amplification was performed in two PCR steps, and a second sample barcode and Illumina TruSeq adapters were introduced in the second step. Sequencing of libraries was performed on an Illumina NovaSeq with 2 x 150 bp paired-end reads. The original pipeline was this. Reads were demultiplexed and collapsed into UMI-guided consensus sequences with migec v1.2.7. Using mixcr v2.1.11, the UMI consensuses were aligned to TRA and TRB V and J templates and assembled into clonotypes. Clonotypes were classified as expanded or contracted when called significant by both edgeR and NoisET, with noise models trained on biological replicates. For edgeR calls, a false discovery rate-adjusted p below 0.01 and a log2 fold-change threshold of 1 were applied. PCA with hierarchical clustering of max-normalized trajectories of the 1000 most abundant clonotypes was used as exploratory dynamics analysis. Separately sequenced CD4+ and CD8+ repertoires were used to assign the CD4 or CD8 phenotype of responding clones. TCRdb reprocessing: public reads trimmed at Q25 with fastp, clones called with MiXCR, in-frame beta chains kept. Entries that share a CDR3 protein sequence are merged under the most common genes and DNA. TCRdb assigned the V and J calls; the authors' analysis was not used. This sample holds tens of thousands of distinct CDR3 sequences; roughly 7% were observed only once. Of the sample, 0.65% to 0.85% is held by the ten largest clones.

Ficoll-Paque density gradient centrifugation was the method used to isolate PBMCs. What the authors observed across the whole study: From day 15 to 85, contracting clones showed balanced CD4/CD8 phenotypes, whereas a second wave of clones that expanded from day 15 to 37 leaned towards CD4+. Whether the second-wave clones peaking on day 37 were SARS-CoV-2 specific was not confirmed. Contracting CD4+ clones were found mainly in CM and EM memory subsets, while CD8+ clones were enriched in EMRA. The detection of some responding clones in pre-infection memory suggests that pre-existing cross-reactive memory T cells joined the SARS-CoV-2 response. Only a couple of mild cases were covered by the study, and larger cohorts that include severe cases with pre-infection samples were considered necessary.

Recombination linked TRBV18 to TRBJ2-3; the D gene is not confidently resolved. The sequenced material came from PBMCs or a T cell subset sorted from them (not recorded which). The sequence came from an adult who had mild COVID-19 (a few samples of this study predate the infection). The sample titles of this study are shuffled in the database, so cell type and time point are left out. CDR3 sequence: CASSPGDTQYF. The nucleotides are TGTGCCAGCTCACCAGGAGATACGCAGTATTTT.